This entry features one TCR beta chain sequence. V was clipped by 4 bases and J by 2 bases, with 15 bases between them. Looked up from germline, CDR1 is MNHEY and CDR2 is SVGAGI. This CDR3 is built from 15 residues. The assay was immunoSEQ multiplex PCR, and TCRdb's table has in-frame clones only and misses some. The table includes under 10,000 clones, 80% to 90% detected once. The sample originates from a study of T cell changes during pregnancy in multiple sclerosis. This chain connects TRBV6-5 to TRBJ2-7; tentatively, D is TRBD2 (6 bases). This TCR derives from a female donor in good health, enrolled as a control in a pregnancy study. The material was CD8+ T cells from peripheral blood mononuclear cells, obtained in the first trimester of pregnancy. The CDR3: CASSWGLEGTYEQYF. CDR3 in DNA: TGTGCCAGCAGTTGGGGACTCGAGGGCACCTACGAGCAGTACTTC.